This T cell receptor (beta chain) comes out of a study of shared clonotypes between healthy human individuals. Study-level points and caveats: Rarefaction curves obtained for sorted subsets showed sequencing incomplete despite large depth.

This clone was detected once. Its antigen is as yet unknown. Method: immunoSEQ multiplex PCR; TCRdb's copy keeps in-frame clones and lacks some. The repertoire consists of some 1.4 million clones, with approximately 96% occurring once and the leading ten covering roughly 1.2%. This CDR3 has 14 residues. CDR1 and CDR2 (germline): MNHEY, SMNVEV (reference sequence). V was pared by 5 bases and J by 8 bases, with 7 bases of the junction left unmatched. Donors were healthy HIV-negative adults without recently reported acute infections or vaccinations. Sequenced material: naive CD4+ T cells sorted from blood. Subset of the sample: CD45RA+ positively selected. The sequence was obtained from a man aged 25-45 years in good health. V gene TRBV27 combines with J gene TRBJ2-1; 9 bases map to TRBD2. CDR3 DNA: TGTGCCAGCAGTCACGGAGCGGGAGGCTATGAGCAGTTCTTC. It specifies CASSHGAGGYEQFF.